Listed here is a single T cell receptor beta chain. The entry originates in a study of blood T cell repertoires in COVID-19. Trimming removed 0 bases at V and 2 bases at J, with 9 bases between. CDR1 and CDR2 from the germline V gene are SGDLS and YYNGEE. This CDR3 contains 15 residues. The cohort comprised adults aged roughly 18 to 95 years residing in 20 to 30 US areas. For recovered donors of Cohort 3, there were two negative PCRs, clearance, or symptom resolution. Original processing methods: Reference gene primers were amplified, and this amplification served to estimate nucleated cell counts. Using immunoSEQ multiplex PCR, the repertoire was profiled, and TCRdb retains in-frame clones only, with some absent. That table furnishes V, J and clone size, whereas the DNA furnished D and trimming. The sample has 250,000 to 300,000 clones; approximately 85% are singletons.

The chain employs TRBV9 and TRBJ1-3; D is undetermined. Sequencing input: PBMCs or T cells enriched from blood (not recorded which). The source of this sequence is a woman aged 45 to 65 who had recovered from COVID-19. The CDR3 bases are TGTGCCAGCAGCGTAGGGCGGAAGGCTGGAAACACCATATATTTT. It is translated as CASSVGRKAGNTIYF.